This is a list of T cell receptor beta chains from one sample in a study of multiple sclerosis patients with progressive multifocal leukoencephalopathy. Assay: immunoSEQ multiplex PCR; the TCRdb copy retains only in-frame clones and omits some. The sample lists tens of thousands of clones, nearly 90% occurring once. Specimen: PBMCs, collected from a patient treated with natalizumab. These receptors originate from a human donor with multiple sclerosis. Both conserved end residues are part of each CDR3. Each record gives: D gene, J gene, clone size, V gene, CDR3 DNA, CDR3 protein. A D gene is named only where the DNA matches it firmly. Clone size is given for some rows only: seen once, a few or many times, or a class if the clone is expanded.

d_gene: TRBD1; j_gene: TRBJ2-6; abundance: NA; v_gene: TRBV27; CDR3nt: TGTGCCAGCAGTGCGGACAGGGCTGGGGCCAACGTCCTGACTTTC; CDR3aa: CASSADRAGANVLTF
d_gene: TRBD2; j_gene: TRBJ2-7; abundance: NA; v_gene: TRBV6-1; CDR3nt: TGTGCCAGCAGTGAAGCAGCTCCGGGACTAGCGGGAGGGCTTTCCTACGAGCAGTACTTC; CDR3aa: CASSEAAPGLAGGLSYEQYF
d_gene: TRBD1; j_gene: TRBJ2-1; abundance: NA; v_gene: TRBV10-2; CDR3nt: TGCGCCACCAAAGAACGGACAGGGTCAGATGAGCAGTTCTTC; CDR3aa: CATKERTGSDEQFF
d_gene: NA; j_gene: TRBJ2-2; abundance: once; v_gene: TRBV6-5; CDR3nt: TGTGCCAGCAGTTACGGGGACACCGGGGAGCTGTTTTTT; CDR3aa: CASSYGDTGELFF
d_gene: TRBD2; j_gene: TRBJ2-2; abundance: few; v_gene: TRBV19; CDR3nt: TGTGCCAGTAGTGGGCTAGCGGCCACGAACACCGGGGAGCTGTTTTTT; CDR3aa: CASSGLAATNTGELFF
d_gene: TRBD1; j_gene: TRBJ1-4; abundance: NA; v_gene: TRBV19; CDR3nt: TGTGCCAGTACTTGGAGTGTAGGGCAGGGGGTCGAAAAACTGTTTTTT; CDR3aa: CASTWSVGQGVEKLFF
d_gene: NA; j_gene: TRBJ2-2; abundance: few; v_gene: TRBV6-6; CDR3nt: TGTGCCAGCAGTTACTCCGGGACGGCGGTAGCCGGGGAGCTGTTTTTT; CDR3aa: CASSYSGTAVAGELFF
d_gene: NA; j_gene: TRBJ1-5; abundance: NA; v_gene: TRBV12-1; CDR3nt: TGTGCCAGCAGCCCCGACAGGGCGGGCATTCAGCCCCAGCATTTT; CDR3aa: CASSPDRAGIQPQHF
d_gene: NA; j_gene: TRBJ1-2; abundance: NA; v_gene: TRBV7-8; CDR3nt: TGTGCCAGCAGCTCCGGACTGTTCTATGGCTACACCTTC; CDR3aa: CASSSGLFYGYTF
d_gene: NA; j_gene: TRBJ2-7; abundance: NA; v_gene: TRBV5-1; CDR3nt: TGCGCCAGCAGCTTGGCGAGCAGCCTCACTTCCTACGAGCAGTACTTC; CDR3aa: CASSLASSLTSYEQYF
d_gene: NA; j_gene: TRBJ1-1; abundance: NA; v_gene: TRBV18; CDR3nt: TGTGCCAGCTCGTCAACCGGGAGACCCCTAAACACTGAAGCTTTCTTT; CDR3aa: CASSSTGRPLNTEAFF
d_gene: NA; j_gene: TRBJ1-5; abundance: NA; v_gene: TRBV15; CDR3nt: TGTGCCACCAGCAGTAACAGGGGCAATCAGCCCCAGCATTTT; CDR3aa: CATSSNRGNQPQHF
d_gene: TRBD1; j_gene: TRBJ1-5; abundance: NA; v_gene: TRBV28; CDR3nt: TGTGCCAGCAGAGGGGGTAGGGGGCAGGGTCAGCCCCAGCATTTT; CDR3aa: CASRGGRGQGQPQHF
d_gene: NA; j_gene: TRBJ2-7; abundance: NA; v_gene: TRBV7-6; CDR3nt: TGTGCCAGCAGCTCCAGCCGCCGGACTTCCACTACTTACGAGCAGTACTTC; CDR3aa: CASSSSRRTSTTYEQYF
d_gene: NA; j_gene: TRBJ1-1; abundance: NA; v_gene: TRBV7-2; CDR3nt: TGTGCCAGCAGCTCGTCCGTCAGGGGCGCGGGTGGCACTGAAGCTTTCTTT; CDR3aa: CASSSSVRGAGGTEAFF
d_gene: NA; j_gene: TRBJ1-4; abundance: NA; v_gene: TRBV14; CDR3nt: TGTGCCAGCAGCCATCCCAGGGGTCAGCTGTTTTTT; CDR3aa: CASSHPRGQLFF
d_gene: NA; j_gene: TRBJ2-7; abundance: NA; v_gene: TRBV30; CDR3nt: TGTGCCTGGAGGGGTAGGGCCTACGAGCAGTACTTC; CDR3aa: CAWRGRAYEQYF
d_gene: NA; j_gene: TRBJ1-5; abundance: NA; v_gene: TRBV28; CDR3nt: TGTGCCAGCAGTCTAGTTGAGCAGCCCCAGCATTTT; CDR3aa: CASSLVEQPQHF
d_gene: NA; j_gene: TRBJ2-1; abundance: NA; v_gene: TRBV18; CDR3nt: TGTGCCAGCTCACAAGAACAGCAAAATGAGCAGTTCTTC; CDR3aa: CASSQEQQNEQFF
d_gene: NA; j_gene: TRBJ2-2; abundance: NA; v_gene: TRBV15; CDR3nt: TGTGCCACCAGCAGAGTTGACACCGGGGAGCTGTTTTTT; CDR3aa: CATSRVDTGELFF
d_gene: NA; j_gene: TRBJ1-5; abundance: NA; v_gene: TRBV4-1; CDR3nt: TGCGCCAGCAGCCAAGGGGGGAGGAATCAGCCCCAGCATTTT; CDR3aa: CASSQGGRNQPQHF
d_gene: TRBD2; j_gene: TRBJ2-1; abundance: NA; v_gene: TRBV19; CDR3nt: TGTGCCAGTATGGGGACTAGCTCCTCCTACAATGAGCAGTTCTTC; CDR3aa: CASMGTSSSYNEQFF
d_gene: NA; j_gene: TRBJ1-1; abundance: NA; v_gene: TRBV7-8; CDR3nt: TGTGCCAGCAGCTTAGAACGTTGGAACACTGAAGCTTTCTTT; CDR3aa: CASSLERWNTEAFF
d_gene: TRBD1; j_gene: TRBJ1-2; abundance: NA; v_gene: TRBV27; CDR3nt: TGTGCCAGCAGTCCACGGGGACAGAACTATGGCTACACCTTC; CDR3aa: CASSPRGQNYGYTF
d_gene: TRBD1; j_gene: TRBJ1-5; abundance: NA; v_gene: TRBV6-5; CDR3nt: TGTGCCAGCAGTCCCGGGACAGAACATCAGCCCCAGCATTTT; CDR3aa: CASSPGTEHQPQHF
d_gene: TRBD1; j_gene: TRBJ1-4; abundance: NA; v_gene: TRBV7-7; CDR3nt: TGTGCTAGCAGCCCGGGGACAGGGTTTGGTGAAAAACTGTTTTTT; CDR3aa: CASSPGTGFGEKLFF